This T cell receptor (beta chain) was captured by sequencing in a study of neurological immune-mediated disorders. Whole-study results and caveats: When grouped phylogenetically, the repertoires of 18 of the 34 multiple sclerosis patients fell together in one related-CDR3 cluster, which is a possible signature. Healthy controls had more TCR clonal expansion than multiple sclerosis, which showed the least, whereas HTLV-1-associated myelopathy showed the most. The multiple sclerosis repertoire cluster had no association with any clinical or MRI feature.

From 2 million PBMCs stored at -80 C, the unsorted libraries were generated. The CDR3 consists of 14 residues. The V end was cut by 6 bases, the J end by 1 base, with 12 bases between. TCRdb independently ran MiXCR on the 5' RACE reads; one entry per CDR3 protein. This table holds tens of thousands of distinct CDR3 sequences, roughly 5.6% found once. This clonotype was detected ten times or more. The antigen remains unidentified. Input material: PBMCs. V gene TRBV12-3 or TRBV12-4 combines with J gene TRBJ1-2; TRBD1 is a possible D gene (5 bases). The source of this sequence is a man between 18 and 35 years old with multiple sclerosis. The CDR3 region has the DNA TGTGCCAGCAGCCCGGGACTGTTTAACTATGGCTACACCTTC. It specifies CASSPGLFNYGYTF.